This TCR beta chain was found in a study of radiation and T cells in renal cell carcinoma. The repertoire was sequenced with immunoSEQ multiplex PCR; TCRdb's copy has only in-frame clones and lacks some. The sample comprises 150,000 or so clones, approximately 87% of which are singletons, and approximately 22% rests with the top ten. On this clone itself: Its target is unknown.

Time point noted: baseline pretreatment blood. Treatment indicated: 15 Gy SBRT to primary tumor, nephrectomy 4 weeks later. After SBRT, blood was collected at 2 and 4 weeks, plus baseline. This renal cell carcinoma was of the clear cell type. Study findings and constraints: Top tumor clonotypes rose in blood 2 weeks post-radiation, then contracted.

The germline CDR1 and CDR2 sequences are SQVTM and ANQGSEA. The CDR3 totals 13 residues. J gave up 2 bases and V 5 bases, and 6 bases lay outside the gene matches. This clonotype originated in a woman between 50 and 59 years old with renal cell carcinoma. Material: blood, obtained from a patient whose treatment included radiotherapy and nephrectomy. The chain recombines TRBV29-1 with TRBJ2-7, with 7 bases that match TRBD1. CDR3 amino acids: CSVSRGQAYEQYF. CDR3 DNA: TGCAGCGTTTCCCGTGGACAGGCCTACGAGCAGTACTTC.